This TCR beta chain was obtained from a study of PD-L1 blockade in urothelial cancer. The wider study: Most patients, about 90% of the roughly 29, were males with bladder-origin cancer. Typically, measured as a median, blood samples had 141,255 T cells.

Germline CDR1 and CDR2: SGHTA and FQGTGA. V lost 3 bases, J lost 3 bases, and 9 bases stayed unmatched. This CDR3 spans 16 amino acids. Time point noted: pretreatment peripheral blood. Patients' urothelial carcinoma was locally advanced or metastatic. Sequencing used immunoSEQ multiplex PCR; TCRdb keeps in-frame clones, though not all of them. The sample lists some 120,000 clones; roughly 83% were seen once. The starting material was PBMCs, obtained around atezolizumab (anti-PD-L1) treatment. The receptor was isolated from a man in his fifties or sixties with urothelial cancer. The rearrangement joins TRBV7-3 to TRBJ1-1, with 8 bases that match TRBD1. The CDR3 coding sequence is TGTGCCAGCAGCTTGGAGTCTCAGGGGGCGCACACTGAAGCTTTCTTT. It specifies CASSLESQGAHTEAFF.